This TCR beta chain derives from a study of human CD8 memory T cell subsets. In germline, CDR1 is SQVTM, CDR2 ANQGSEA. CDR3 length: 12 residues. Production of TCR beta libraries used UMI-labeled 5' RACE as the method. The authors' processing: From about 3,000 to 20,000 functional CDR3 beta clonotypes were held in each TCR beta library. TCRdb derives one entry per CDR3 protein from the 5' RACE reads, leaving out DNA. These V and J calls originate from TCRdb's pipeline instead of the authors' own analysis. The repertoire table contains some 6,700 distinct CDR3 sequences. Of note for this clonotype: Its antigen remains unknown.

Notes on the study in general: The sequencing covered T cell receptor beta chains alone.

This rearrangement joins TRBV29-1 to TRBJ2-7; no DNA is available, so the TRBD1 call from TCRdb remains unchecked. The sequencing input was CD8+ T cells from PBMCs. This TCR derives from a human donor in good health. The CDR3 sequence is CSVDGGSYEQYF.